A selection of T cell receptor beta chains follows, all from one sample in a study of response to subunit inactivated influenza vaccine. MiXCR, applied by TCRdb to the RT-PCR reads, yields one record per CDR3 protein. The sample carries 710,000 or so distinct CDR3 sequences, 15% to 19% recorded once. The sample was PBMCs from blood, taken roughly 13 days after vaccination. The receptors here all came from a man aged 45-65 years who received an inactivated influenza vaccine. Both conserved end residues are part of each CDR3. A D gene is named only where the DNA matches it firmly. Some rows have no size entry. The others give once, few or many, or a class for an expanded clone.

d_gene	abundance	v_gene	j_gene	CDR3nt	CDR3aa
.	many	TRBV5-1	TRBJ2-7	TGTGCCAGCAGTTCGGACTACGAGCAGTACTTC	CASSSDYEQYF
.	.	TRBV5-1	TRBJ2-3	TGCGCCAGCAGCTTGCCAGGTTCCACAGATACGCAGTATTTT	CASSLPGSTDTQYF
TRBD2	.	TRBV4-1	TRBJ2-1	TGCGCCAGCAGCCAAGGCCGATTAGCGGGAGTGAATGAGCAGTTCTTC	CASSQGRLAGVNEQFF
.	.	TRBV12-3/TRBV12-4	TRBJ1-1	TGTTCCAGCAGTTCCTCAGGGATGAACACTGAAGCTTTCTTT	CSSSSSGMNTEAFF
.	few	TRBV6-2/TRBV6-3	TRBJ1-2	TGTGCCAGCAGTTACTCGGGCAGGGGCTTCTATGGCTACACCTTC	CASSYSGRGFYGYTF
.	few	TRBV4-2	TRBJ2-1	TGTGCCAGCAGCCAAGATGCCCCCCGGGGAGCCAATGAGCAGTTCTTC	CASSQDAPRGANEQFF
TRBD2	.	TRBV15	TRBJ2-3	TGTGCCACCAGCAGAGAACTAGCGGAAAGCACAGATACGCAGTATTTT	CATSRELAESTDTQYF
.	.	TRBV21-1	TRBJ2-7	TGTGCCAGCAGCAAAGCGCGGCCAGTTTCACGCCCCTACGAGCAGTACTTC	CASSKARPVSRPYEQYF
TRBD2	many	TRBV20-1	TRBJ2-1	TGCAGTGCTATGGGACTAGCGGGGAAATACTCCTACAATGAGCAGTTCTTC	CSAMGLAGKYSYNEQFF
.	few	TRBV5-6	TRBJ2-1	TGTGCCAGCAGCTTGTTGTGGCCTAGCTCCTACAATGAGCAGTTCTTC	CASSLLWPSSYNEQFF
TRBD2	few	TRBV5-5	TRBJ2-1	TGTGCCAGCAGCTGGGGGACTAGCTCCTACAATGAGCAGTTCTTC	CASSWGTSSYNEQFF
.	few	TRBV10-3	TRBJ1-1	TGTGCCATCAGGGGGGGCAGGGTTAACACTGAAGCTTTCTTT	CAIRGGRVNTEAFF
.	.	TRBV20-1	TRBJ2-7	TGCAGCTGGGGGACCTACGAGCAGTACTTC	CSWGTYEQYF
.	.	TRBV20-1	TRBJ2-7	TGCAGTGCTAAGGGGACATCTGTCGAGCAGTGCTTC	CSAKGTSVEQCF
TRBD1	.	TRBV6-2/TRBV6-3	TRBJ1-1	TGTGCCAGCAGTTACGGCGCAGGGGGAACTGAAGCTTTCTTT	CASSYGAGGTEAFF
.	few	TRBV12-3/TRBV12-4	TRBJ2-1	TGTGCCAGCTCACAATCATACATTAAGTTCTTC	CASSQSYIKFF
TRBD1	.	TRBV7-2	TRBJ1-1	TGTGCCAGCAGCGTCCGGGACAGCACTGAAGCTTTCTTT	CASSVRDSTEAFF
.	.	TRBV12-3/TRBV12-4	TRBJ2-7	TGTGCCAGCAGGTCAGCAAGTTACGAGCAGTACTTC	CASRSASYEQYF
.	few	TRBV6-1	TRBJ1-4	TGTGCCAGCAGTGAAGTGCGGAATGAAAAACTGTTTTTT	CASSEVRNEKLFF
.	few	TRBV5-1	TRBJ2-6	TGCGCCAGCAGCGCATCCGCGGGAGGGGCCAACGTCCTGACTTTC	CASSASAGGANVLTF
TRBD1	few	TRBV19	TRBJ1-2	TGTGCCAGTAAGACAGGGGCCAACTATGGCTACACCTTC	CASKTGANYGYTF
TRBD2	few	TRBV18	TRBJ2-1	TGTGCCAGCTCACCACCCGGGAGGGACTACAATGAGCAGTTCTTC	CASSPPGRDYNEQFF
.	few	TRBV18	TRBJ1-5	TGTGCCAGCTCACTAAAGAATGGGGTTATGGGCCAGCCCCAGCATTTT	CASSLKNGVMGQPQHF
TRBD1	.	TRBV6-1	TRBJ2-7	TGTGCCAGCAGTGAAGGACAGGGATTCGAGCAGTACTTC	CASSEGQGFEQYF
TRBD1	.	TRBV7-8	TRBJ2-7	TGTGCCAGCAGCTTTTCCGGGACAGGGCCCTACGAGCAGTACTTC	CASSFSGTGPYEQYF
.	few	TRBV6-1	TRBJ2-2	TGTGCCACACAACGGGGGCGCGGGGACACCGGGGAGCTGTTTTTT	CATQRGRGDTGELFF
.	.	TRBV12-3/TRBV12-4	TRBJ2-2	TGTGCCGGCAGTTTCGGGCCCCGGGGGGCCGCGAGCACCGGGGAGCTGTTTTTT	CAGSFGPRGAASTGELFF
TRBD1	few	TRBV25-1	TRBJ2-7	TGTGCCAGCAGTGGACCCGGGACAGGGCCCTACGAGCAGTACTTC	CASSGPGTGPYEQYF